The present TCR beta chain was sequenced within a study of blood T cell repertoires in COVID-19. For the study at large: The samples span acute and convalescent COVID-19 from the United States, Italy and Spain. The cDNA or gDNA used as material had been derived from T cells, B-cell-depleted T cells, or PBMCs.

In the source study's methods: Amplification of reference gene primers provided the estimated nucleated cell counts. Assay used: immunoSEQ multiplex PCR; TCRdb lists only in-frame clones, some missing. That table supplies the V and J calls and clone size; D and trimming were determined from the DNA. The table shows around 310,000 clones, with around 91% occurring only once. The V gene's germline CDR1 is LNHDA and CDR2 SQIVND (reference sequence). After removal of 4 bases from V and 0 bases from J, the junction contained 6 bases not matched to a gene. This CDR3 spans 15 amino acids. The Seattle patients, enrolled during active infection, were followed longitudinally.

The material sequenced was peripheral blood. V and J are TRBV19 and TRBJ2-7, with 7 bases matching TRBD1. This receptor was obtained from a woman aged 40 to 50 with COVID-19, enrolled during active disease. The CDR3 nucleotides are TGTGCCAGTAGTACCGGGACAGTATTCTCCTACGAGCAGTACTTC. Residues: CASSTGTVFSYEQYF. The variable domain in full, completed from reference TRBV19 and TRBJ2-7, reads DGGITQSPKYLFRKEGQNVTLSCEQNLNHDAMYWYRQDPGQGLRLIYYSQIVNDFQKGDIAEGYSVSREKKESFPLTVTSAQKNPTAFYLCASSTGTVFSYEQYFGPGTRLTVT.